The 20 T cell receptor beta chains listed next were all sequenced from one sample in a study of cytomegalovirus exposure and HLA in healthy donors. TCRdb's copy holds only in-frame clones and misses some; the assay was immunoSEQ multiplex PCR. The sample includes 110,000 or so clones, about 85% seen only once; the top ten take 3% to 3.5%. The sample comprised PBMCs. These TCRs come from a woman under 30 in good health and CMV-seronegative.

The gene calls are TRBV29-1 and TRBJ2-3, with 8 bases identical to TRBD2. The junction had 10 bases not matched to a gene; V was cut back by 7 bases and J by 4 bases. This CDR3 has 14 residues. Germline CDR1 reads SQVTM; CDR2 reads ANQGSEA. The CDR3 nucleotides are TGCAGCGCCCGACCGGGCGGGGGGTCAGATACGCAGTATTTT. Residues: CSARPGGGSDTQYF.

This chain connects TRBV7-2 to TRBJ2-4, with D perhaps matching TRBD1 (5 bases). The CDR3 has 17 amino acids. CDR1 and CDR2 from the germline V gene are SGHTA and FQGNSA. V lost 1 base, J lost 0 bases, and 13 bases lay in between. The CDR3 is CASSLVPDTIAKNIQYF. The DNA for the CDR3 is TGTGCCAGCAGCTTAGTACCGGACACAATAGCCAAAAACATTCAGTACTTC. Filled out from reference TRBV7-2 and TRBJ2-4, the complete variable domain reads GAGVSQSPSNKVTEKGKDVELRCDPISGHTALYWYRQSLGQGLEFLIYFQGNSAPDKSGLPSDRFSAERTGGSVSTLTIQRTQQEDSAVYLCASSLVPDTIAKNIQYFGAGTRLSVL.

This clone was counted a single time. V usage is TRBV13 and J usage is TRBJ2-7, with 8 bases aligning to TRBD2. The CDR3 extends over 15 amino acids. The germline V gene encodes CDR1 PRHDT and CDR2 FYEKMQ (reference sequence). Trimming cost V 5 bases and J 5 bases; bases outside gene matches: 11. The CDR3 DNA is TGTGCCAGCAGCCAATCAACTCGGGGGGGAGACGAGCAGTACTTC. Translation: CASSQSTRGGDEQYF.

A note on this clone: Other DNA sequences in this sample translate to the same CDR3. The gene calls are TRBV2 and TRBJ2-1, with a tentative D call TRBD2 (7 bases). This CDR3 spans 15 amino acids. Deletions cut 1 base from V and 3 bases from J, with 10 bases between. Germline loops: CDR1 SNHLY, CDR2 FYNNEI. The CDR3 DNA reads TGTGCCAGCAGTGAAGAGGGGGGGGGCTACAATGAGCAGTTCTTC. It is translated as CASSEEGGGYNEQFF. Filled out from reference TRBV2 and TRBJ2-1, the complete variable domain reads EPEVTQTPSHQVTQMGQEVILRCVPISNHLYFYWYRQILGQKVEFLVSFYNNEISEKSEIFDDQFSVERPDGSNFTLKIRSTKLEDSAMYFCASSEEGGGYNEQFFGPGTRLTVL.

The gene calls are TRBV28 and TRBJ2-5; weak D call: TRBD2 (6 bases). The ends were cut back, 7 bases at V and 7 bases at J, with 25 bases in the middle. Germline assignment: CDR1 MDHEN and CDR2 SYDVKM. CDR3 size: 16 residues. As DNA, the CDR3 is TGTGCCAGCACCCCGCCGGGGCGGGACCTCCTGCGGACCCAGTACTTC. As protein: CASTPPGRDLLRTQYF.

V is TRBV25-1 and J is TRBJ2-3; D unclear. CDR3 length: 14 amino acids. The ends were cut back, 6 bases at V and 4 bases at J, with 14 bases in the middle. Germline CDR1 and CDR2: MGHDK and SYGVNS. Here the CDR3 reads CASRIDTLPDTQYF. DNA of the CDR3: TGTGCCAGCAGGATCGACACCCTGCCAGATACGCAGTATTTT.

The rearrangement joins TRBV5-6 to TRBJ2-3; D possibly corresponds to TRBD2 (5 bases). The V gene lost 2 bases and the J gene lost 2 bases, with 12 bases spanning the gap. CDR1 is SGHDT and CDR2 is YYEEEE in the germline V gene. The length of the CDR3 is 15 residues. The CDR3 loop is CASSFGLGVTDTQYF. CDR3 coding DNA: TGTGCCAGCAGCTTCGGACTGGGAGTCACAGATACGCAGTATTTT.

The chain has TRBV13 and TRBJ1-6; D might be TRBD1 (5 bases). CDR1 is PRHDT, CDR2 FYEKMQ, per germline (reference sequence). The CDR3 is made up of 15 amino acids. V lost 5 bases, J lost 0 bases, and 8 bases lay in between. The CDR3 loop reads CASSRQSSYNSPLHF. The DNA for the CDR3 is TGTGCCAGCAGCCGACAGAGCTCCTATAATTCACCCCTCCACTTT.

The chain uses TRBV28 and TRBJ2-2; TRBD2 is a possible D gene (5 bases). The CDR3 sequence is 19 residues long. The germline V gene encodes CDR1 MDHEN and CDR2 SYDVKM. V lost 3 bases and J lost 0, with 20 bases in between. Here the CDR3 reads CASSFEDSWAFANTGELFF. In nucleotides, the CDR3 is TGTGCCAGCAGTTTTGAGGACTCTTGGGCGTTCGCGAACACCGGGGAGCTGTTTTTT.

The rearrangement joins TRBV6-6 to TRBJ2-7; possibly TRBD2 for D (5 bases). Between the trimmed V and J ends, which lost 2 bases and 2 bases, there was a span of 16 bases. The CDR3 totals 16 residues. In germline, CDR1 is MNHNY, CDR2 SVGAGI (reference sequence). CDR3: CASSYPLGQRTYEQYF. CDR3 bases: TGTGCCAGCAGTTACCCTCTTGGGCAGCGGACCTACGAGCAGTACTTC.

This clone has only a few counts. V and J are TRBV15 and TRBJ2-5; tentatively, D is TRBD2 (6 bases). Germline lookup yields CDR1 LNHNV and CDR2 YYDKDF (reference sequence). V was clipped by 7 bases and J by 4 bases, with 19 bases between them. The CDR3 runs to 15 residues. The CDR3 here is CATTLERGVGETQYF. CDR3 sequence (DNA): TGTGCCACCACCCTAGAGCGCGGGGTTGGAGAGACCCAGTACTTC.

CDR3 DNA sequence: TGCGCCAGCAGGACCGAAATAGCGGGGGGCCGCACAGATACGCAGTATTTT. Protein product: CASRTEIAGGRTDTQYF. This chain links TRBV5-1 with TRBJ2-3, with 10 positions matching TRBD2. Germline V gene sequence: CDR1 SGHRS, CDR2 YFSETQ. The CDR3 length is 17 residues. The trim removed 5 bases at V and 1 base at J, leaving 10 bases unmatched.

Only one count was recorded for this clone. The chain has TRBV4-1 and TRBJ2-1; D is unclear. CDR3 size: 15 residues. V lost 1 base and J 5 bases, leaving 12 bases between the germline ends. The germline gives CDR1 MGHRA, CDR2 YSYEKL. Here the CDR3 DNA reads TGCGCCAGCAGCCAAGGAGACAACCCCCACAATGAGCAGTTCTTC. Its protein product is CASSQGDNPHNEQFF.

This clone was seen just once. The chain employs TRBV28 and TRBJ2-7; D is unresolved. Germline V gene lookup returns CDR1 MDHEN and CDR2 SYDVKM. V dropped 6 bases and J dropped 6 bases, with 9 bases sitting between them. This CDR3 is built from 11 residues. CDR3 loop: CASSSLSEQYF. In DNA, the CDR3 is TGTGCCAGCAGCTCTCTTAGCGAGCAGTACTTC.

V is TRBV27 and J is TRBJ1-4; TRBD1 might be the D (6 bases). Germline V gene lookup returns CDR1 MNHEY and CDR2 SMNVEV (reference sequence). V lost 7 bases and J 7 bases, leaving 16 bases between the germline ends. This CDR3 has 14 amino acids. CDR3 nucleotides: TGTGCCAGCAAGAGGGGGTTGATCAGTGAAAAACTGTTTTTT. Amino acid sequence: CASKRGLISEKLFF.

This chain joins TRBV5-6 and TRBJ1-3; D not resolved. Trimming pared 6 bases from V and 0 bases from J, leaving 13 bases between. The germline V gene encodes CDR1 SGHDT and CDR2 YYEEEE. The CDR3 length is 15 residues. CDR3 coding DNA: TGTGCCAGCACCTCCCGAACTCCCTCTGGAAACACCATATATTTT. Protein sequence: CASTSRTPSGNTIYF.

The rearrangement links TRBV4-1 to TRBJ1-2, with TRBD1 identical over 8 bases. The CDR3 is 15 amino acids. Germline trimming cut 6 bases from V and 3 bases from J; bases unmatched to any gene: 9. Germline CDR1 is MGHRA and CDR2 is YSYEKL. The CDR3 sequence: CASRHPTTGDYGYTF. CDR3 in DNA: TGCGCCAGCAGACACCCAACGACAGGGGACTATGGCTACACCTTC.

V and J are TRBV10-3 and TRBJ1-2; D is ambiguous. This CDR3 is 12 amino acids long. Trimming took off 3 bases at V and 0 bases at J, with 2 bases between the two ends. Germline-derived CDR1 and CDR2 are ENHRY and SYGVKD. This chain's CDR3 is CAISDTNYGYTF. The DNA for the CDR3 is TGTGCCATCAGTGACACTAACTATGGCTACACCTTC.

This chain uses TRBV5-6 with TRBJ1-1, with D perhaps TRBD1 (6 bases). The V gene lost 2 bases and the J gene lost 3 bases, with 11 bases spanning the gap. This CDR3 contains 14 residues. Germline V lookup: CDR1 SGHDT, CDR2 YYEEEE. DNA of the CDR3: TGTGCCAGCAGCTTAGTTTCAGGGGACACTGAAGCTTTCTTT. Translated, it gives CASSLVSGDTEAFF.

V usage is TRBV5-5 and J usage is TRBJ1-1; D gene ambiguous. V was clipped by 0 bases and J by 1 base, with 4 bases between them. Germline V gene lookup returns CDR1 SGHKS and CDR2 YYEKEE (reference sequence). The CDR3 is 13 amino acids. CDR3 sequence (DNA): TGTGCCAGCAGCTTGGGGGCGAACACTGAAGCTTTCTTT. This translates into CASSLGANTEAFF.